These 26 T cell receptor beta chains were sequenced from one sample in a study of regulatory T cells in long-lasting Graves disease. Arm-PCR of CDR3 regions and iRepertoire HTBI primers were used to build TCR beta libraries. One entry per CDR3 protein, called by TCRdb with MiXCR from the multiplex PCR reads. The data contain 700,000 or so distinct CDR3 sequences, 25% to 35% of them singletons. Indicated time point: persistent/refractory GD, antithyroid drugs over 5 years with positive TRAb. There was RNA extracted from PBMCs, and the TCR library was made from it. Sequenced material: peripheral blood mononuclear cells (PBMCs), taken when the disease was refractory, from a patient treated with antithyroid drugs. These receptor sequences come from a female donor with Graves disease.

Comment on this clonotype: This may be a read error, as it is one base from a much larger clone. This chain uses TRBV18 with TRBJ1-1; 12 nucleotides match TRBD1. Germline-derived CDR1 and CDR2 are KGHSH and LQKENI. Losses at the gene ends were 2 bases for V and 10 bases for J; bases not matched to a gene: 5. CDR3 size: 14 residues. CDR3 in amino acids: CASSPNRDRGPAFF. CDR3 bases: TGTGCCAGCTCACCAAATAGGGACAGGGGGCCAGCTTTCTTT.

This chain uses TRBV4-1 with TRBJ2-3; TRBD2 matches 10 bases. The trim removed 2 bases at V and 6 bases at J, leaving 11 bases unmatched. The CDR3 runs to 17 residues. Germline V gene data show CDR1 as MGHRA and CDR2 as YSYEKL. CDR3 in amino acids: CASSQLDSGRFPDTQYF. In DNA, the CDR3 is TGCGCCAGCAGCCAACTGGATAGCGGGAGGTTTCCGGATACGCAGTATTTT.

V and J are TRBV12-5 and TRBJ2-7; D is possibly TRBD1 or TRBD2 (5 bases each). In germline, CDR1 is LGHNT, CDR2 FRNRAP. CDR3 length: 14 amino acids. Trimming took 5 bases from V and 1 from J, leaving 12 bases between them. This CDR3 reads CASGVGAVSYEQYF. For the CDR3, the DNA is TGTGCTAGTGGTGTCGGGGCAGTATCCTACGAGCAGTACTTC.

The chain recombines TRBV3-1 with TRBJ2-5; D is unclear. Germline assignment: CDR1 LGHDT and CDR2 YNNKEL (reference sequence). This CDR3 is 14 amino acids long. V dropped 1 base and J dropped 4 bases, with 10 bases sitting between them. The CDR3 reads CASSQGSTTETQYF. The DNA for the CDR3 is TGTGCCAGCAGCCAAGGTTCTACTACAGAGACCCAGTACTTC.

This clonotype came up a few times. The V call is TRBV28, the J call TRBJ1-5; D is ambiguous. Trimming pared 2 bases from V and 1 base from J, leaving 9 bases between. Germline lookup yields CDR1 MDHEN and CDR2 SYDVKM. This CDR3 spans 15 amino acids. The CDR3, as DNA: TGTGCCAGCAGTTTAACCCCGGGGAGCAATCAGCCCCAGCATTTT. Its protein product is CASSLTPGSNQPQHF.

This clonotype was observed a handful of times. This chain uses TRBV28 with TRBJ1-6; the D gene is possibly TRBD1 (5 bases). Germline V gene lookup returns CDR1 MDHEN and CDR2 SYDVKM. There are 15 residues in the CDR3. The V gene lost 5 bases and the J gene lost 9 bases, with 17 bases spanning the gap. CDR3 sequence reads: CASSPIPGRVSPLHF. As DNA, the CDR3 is TGTGCCAGCAGTCCGATCCCGGGACGGGTTTCACCCCTCCACTTT.

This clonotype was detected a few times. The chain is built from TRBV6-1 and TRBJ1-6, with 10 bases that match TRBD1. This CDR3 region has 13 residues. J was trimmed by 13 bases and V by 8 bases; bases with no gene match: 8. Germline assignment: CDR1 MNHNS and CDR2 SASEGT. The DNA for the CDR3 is TGTGCCAGCCGGGACAGGGGAAGGTTCCCCCTCCACTTT. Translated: CASRDRGRFPLHF.

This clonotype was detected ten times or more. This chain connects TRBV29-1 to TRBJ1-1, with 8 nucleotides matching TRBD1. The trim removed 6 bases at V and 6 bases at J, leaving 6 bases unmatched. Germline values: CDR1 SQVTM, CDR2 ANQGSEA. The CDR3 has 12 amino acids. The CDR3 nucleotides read TGCAGCGTGAACAGGGGGGCGGCTGAAGCTTTCTTT. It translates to CSVNRGAAEAFF.

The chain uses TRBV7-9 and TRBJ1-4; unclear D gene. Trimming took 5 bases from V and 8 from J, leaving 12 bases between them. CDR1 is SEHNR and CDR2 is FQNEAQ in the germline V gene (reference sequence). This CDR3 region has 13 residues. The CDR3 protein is CASSGLLGEKLFF. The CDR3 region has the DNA TGTGCCAGCAGCGGCCTCCTGGGAGAAAAACTGTTTTTT.

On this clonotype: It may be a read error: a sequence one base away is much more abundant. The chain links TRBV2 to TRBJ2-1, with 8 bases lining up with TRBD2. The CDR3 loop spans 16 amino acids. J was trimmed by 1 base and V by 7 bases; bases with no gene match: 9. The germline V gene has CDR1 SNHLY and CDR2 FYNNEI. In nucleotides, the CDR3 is TGTGCCAGCAATCCACTAGCGGAAGGGTCCTACAATGAGCAGTTCTTC. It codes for CASNPLAEGSYNEQFF. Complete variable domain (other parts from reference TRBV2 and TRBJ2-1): EPEVTQTPSHQVTQMGQEVILRCVPISNHLYFYWYRQILGQKVEFLVSFYNNEISEKSEIFDDQFSVERPDGSNFTLKIRSTKLEDSAMYFCASNPLAEGSYNEQFFGPGTRLTVL.

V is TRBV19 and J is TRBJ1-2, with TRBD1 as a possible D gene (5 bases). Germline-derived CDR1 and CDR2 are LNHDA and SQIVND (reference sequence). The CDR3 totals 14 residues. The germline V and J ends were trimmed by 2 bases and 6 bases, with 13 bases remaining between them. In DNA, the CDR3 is TGTGCCAGTAGTATATTGGTCTCCAGGGATGGCTACACCTTC. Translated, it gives CASSILVSRDGYTF.

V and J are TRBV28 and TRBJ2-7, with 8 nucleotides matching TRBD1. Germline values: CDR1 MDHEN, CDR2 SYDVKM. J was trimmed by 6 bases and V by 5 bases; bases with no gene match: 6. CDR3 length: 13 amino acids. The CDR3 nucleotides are TGTGCCAGCAGTCGACGGACAGGGCGCGAGCAGTACTTC. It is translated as CASSRRTGREQYF.

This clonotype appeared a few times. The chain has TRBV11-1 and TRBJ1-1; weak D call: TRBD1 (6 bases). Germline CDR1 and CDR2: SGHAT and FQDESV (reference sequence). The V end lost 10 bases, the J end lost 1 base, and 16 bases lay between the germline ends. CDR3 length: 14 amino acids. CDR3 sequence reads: CAIQPGARNTEAFF. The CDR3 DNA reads TGTGCCATCCAGCCAGGGGCGAGGAACACTGAAGCTTTCTTT.

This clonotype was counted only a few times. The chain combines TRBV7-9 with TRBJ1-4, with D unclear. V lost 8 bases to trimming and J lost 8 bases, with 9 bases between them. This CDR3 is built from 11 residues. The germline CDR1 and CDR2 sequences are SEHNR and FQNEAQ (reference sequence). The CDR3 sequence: CASGVGEKLFF. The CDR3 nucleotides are TGTGCCAGCGGGGTGGGAGAAAAACTGTTTTTT. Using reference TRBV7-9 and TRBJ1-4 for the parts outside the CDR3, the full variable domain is DTGVSQNPRHKITKRGQNVTFRCDPISEHNRLYWYRQTLGQGPEFLTYFQNEAQLEKSRLLSDRFSAERPKGSFSTLEIQRTEQGDSAMYLCASGVGEKLFFGSGTQLSVL.

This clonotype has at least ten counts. The CDR3 loop reads CASSFGGVREKLFF. The CDR3 DNA reads as TGTGCCAGCAGTTTTGGTGGGGTTCGCGAAAAACTGTTTTTT. The V and J genes are TRBV28 and TRBJ1-4; D unclear. The CDR3 is 14 amino acids. CDR1 MDHEN and CDR2 SYDVKM come from the germline V gene. The V end lost 3 bases, the J end lost 8 bases, and 13 bases lay between the germline ends.

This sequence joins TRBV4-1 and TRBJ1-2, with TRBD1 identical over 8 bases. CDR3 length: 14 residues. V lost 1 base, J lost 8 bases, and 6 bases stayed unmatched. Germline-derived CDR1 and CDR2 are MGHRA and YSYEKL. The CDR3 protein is CASSQAGQGDGYTF. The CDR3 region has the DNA TGCGCCAGCAGCCAAGCCGGACAGGGAGACGGCTACACCTTC.

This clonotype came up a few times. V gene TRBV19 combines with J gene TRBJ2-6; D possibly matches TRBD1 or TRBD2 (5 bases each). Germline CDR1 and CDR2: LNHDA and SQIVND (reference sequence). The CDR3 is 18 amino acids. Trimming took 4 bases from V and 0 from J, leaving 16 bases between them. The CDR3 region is CASSTLSGTLSGANVLTF. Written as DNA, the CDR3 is TGTGCCAGTAGTACACTTTCCGGGACCCTCTCTGGGGCCAACGTCCTGACTTTC.

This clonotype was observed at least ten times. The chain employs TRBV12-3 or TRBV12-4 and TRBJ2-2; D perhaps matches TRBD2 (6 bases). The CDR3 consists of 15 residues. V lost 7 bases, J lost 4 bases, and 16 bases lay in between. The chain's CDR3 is CASKIGLPTTGELFF. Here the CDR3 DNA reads TGTGCCAGCAAAATCGGACTACCCACCACCGGGGAGCTGTTTTTT.

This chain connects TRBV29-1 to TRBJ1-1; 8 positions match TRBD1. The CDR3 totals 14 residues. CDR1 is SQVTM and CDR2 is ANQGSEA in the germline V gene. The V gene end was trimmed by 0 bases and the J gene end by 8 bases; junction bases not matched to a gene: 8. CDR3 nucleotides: TGCAGCGTTGAAGATACCAGGGGGCGCGGAGAAGCTTTCTTT. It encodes CSVEDTRGRGEAFF.

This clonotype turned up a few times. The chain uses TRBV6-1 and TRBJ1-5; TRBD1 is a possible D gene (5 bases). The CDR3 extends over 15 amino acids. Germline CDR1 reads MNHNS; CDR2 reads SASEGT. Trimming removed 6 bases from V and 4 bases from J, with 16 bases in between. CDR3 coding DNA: TGTGCCAGCAGCCTCCAGGGATCCTTAAATCAGCCCCAGCATTTT. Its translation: CASSLQGSLNQPQHF.

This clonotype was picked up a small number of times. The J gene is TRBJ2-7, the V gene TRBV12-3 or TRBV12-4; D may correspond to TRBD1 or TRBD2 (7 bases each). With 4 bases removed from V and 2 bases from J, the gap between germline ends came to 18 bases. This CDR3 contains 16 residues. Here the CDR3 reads CASSSGGGVRPYEQYF. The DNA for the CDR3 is TGTGCCAGCAGTTCAGGGGGGGGTGTTCGGCCCTACGAGCAGTACTTC.

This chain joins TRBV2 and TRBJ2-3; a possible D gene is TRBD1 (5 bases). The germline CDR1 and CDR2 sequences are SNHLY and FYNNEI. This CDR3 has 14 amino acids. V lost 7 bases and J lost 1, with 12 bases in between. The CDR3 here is CASKLGRRTDTQYF. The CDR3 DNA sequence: TGTGCCAGCAAATTGGGGCGGCGCACAGATACGCAGTATTTT.

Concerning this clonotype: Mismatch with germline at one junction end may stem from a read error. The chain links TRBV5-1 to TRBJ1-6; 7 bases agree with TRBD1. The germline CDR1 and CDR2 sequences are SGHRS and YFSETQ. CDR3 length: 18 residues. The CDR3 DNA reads TGTGCCAGCAGCCAGATGTCAGGGGGGACTATCAGTAATTCACCCTTCCACTTT. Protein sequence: CASSQMSGGTISNSPFHF.

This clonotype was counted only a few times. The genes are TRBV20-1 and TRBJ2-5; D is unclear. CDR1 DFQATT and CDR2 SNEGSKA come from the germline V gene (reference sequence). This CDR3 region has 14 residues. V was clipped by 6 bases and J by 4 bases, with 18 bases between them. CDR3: CSASSGISGETQYF. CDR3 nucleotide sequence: TGCAGTGCCAGTTCTGGGATCTCGGGAGAGACCCAGTACTTC.

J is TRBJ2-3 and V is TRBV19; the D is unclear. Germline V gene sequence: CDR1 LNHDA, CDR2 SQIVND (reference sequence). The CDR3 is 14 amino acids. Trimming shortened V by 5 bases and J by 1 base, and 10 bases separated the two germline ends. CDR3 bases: TGTGCCAGTAGTGTACTGGGTGGCACAGATACGCAGTATTTT. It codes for CASSVLGGTDTQYF. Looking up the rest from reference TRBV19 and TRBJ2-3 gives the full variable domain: DGGITQSPKYLFRKEGQNVTLSCEQNLNHDAMYWYRQDPGQGLRLIYYSQIVNDFQKGDIAEGYSVSREKKESFPLTVTSAQKNPTAFYLCASSVLGGTDTQYFGPGTRLTVL.

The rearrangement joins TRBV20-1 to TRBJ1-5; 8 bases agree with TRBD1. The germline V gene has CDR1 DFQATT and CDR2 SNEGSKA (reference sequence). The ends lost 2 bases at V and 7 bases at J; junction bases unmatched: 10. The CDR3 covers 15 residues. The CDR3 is CSARPDREREQPQHF. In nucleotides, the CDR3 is TGCAGTGCTAGACCGGACAGGGAAAGGGAACAGCCCCAGCATTTT.